The 11 T cell receptor beta chains below come from one sample, sequenced in a study of TET2 disruption in CD19-targeted CAR T cells. These receptors' targets are unknown. Measured with immunoSEQ multiplex PCR; TCRdb has only the in-frame clones, and not every one. The sample's table shows around 27,000 clones. Sample treatment: autologous CTL019 cells: CD19 CAR with 4-1BB and CD3 zeta domains. The sequencing used CD8- CAR+ T cells sorted from cultured blood T cells, collected for CD19 CAR T cell therapy. The subset here: CD8-negative CAR-positive T cells from the infusion product. These receptors came from a man in his 70s with chronic lymphocytic leukemia.

Concerning this clone: The read falls 3 residues short of the CDR3 end, and the missing part is taken from the germline J gene. The chain joins TRBV7-9 to TRBJ1-4, with TRBD1 matching 7 bases. J gave up 7 bases and V 6 bases, and 8 bases lay outside the gene matches. This CDR3 is 14 amino acids long. Germline values: CDR1 SEHNR, CDR2 FQNEAQ (reference sequence). CDR3 loop: CASRGQGESEKLFF. CDR3 DNA, as far as it was read: TGTGCCAGCAGGGGCCAGGGGGAGTCTGAAAAA.

For this clone: The read terminates 3 residues ahead of where the CDR3 ends, so the germline J gene completes it. The chain carries TRBV4-2 and TRBJ1-5; 8 bases match TRBD1. Trimming took 0 bases from V and 6 from J; bases not matched to a gene: 4. CDR3 length: 15 residues. Germline lookup yields CDR1 LGHNA and CDR2 YNFKEQ. The chain's CDR3 is CASSQDRGQGQPQHF. The part of the CDR3 DNA that was read is TGTGCCAGCAGCCAAGACAGGGGGCAGGGTCAGCCC.

On this clone: The observed sequence ends 3 residues before the CDR3 terminus, with the missing tail filled in from the germline J gene. This chain joins TRBV18 and TRBJ2-3; TRBD1 is a possible D gene (6 bases). CDR1 and CDR2 (germline): KGHSH, LQKENI. V shed 3 bases and J shed 6 bases, with 13 bases lying between them. The CDR3 is 14 residues long. The sequenced part of the CDR3 DNA is TGTGCCAGCTCACCGCCCTGGCAGGGGGATACG. Translated: CASSPPWQGDT. The entire CDR3 sequence reads CASSPPWQGDTQYF.

With regard to this clone: The read falls 3 residues short of the CDR3 end, and the missing part is taken from the germline J gene. The gene calls are TRBV19 and TRBJ1-5, with D hard to call. This CDR3 region has 16 residues. The germline gives CDR1 LNHDA, CDR2 SQIVND (reference sequence). With 7 bases removed from V and 1 base from J, the gap between germline ends came to 17 bases. Incomplete CDR3 DNA: TGTGCCAGTATCCCCGGGTCCGGGTGGAGCAATCAGCCC. Translated, it gives CASIPGSGWSNQP. The complete CDR3 sequence is CASIPGSGWSNQPQHF.

Concerning this clone itself: The read ends 3 residues before the CDR3 terminus; that terminus is restored from the germline J gene. The chain links TRBV18 to TRBJ2-5, with D perhaps matching TRBD2 (5 bases). CDR1 is KGHSH, CDR2 LQKENI, per germline. This CDR3 comprises 16 residues. V lost 3 bases and J 5 bases, leaving 19 bases between the germline ends. The CDR3 loop is CASSPYDSSTGETQYF. The covered CDR3 bases are TGTGCCAGCTCACCTTACGACTCTTCAACGGGGGAGACC.

A note on this clone: The read ends 3 residues before the CDR3 terminus; that terminus is restored from the germline J gene. The genes are TRBV12-5 and TRBJ1-6, with 10 bases lining up with TRBD1. This CDR3 region has 14 residues. CDR1 and CDR2 from the germline V gene are LGHNT and FRNRAP. Germline trimming cut 6 bases from V and 9 bases from J; bases unmatched to any gene: 5. The sequenced CDR3 bases are TGTGCTAGTGGCACGGGACAGGGGTTTTCACCC. Its translation is CASGTGQGFSP. The entire CDR3 protein reads CASGTGQGFSPLHF.

Notes on this clone: The read finishes 3 residues shy of the CDR3 end, and the germline J gene is used to complete it. The rearrangement joins TRBV12-3 or TRBV12-4 to TRBJ2-2; TRBD1 agrees at 9 bases. The CDR3 extends over 15 amino acids. With 9 bases clipped from V and 5 bases from J, the junction kept 10 bases outside the gene matches. The CDR3 DNA, read in part, is TGTGCCAGTTTGCGGGACAGGGTTATAACCGGGGAG. Residues: CASLRDRVITGE. The complete CDR3 protein is CASLRDRVITGELFF.

Comment on this clone: Sequencing ends 3 residues short of the CDR3 end; the germline J gene provides the rest. The sample holds other DNA sequences that translate to the same CDR3. The genes are TRBV6-1 and TRBJ1-2; D gene ambiguous. This CDR3 has 12 residues. Germline V gene sequence: CDR1 MNHNS, CDR2 SASEGT. CDR3 DNA, as far as it was read: TGTGCCAGCAGTGCAGGATTTACTGGT. This encodes CASSAGFTG. The CDR3 as a whole reads CASSAGFTGYTF.

As for this clone: The CDR3 extends 3 residues past the end of the read, so its final part is completed from the germline J gene. This chain uses TRBV18 with TRBJ1-6; D perhaps matches TRBD1 (5 bases). V dropped 3 bases and J dropped 7 bases, with 13 bases sitting between them. The CDR3 sequence is 15 residues long. Germline lookup yields CDR1 KGHSH and CDR2 LQKENI. The part of the CDR3 DNA that was read is TGTGCCAGCTCACCCACGGGGGGTGGGAATTCACCC. This encodes CASSPTGGGNSP. The CDR3 in its entirety is CASSPTGGGNSPLHF.

This clone is deemed medium-sized by its frequency. The CDR3 end is not reached by the read, which stops 3 residues before it; the germline J gene fills it in. The chain carries TRBV19 and TRBJ2-6; D not resolved. The germline V and J ends were trimmed by 5 bases and 1 base, with 15 bases remaining between them. The CDR3 has 17 residues. The germline V gene encodes CDR1 LNHDA and CDR2 SQIVND (reference sequence). CDR3 DNA, as far as it was read: TGTGCCAGTAGTCCGAGCTCGCTCGTTTCTGGGGCCAACGTC. Translation: CASSPSSLVSGANV. Given in full, the CDR3 is CASSPSSLVSGANVLTF.

CDR3 sequence reads: CASTAVDRPYEQYF. The part of the CDR3 DNA that was read is TGTGCCAGCACGGCCGTGGACAGACCCTACGAG. This chain joins TRBV28 and TRBJ2-7; weak D call: TRBD1 (6 bases). The missing CDR3 end, 3 residues past where the read stops, is filled in from the germline J gene. The CDR3 has 14 amino acids. V dropped 7 bases and J dropped 2 bases, with 15 bases sitting between them. Germline V gene sequence: CDR1 MDHEN, CDR2 SYDVKM. The entire variable domain, with the rest obtained from reference TRBV28 and TRBJ2-7, is as follows: DVKVTQSSRYLVKRTGEKVFLECVQDMDHENMFWYRQDPGLGLRLIYFSYDVKMKEKGDIPEGYSVSREKKERFSLILESASTNQTSMYLCASTAVDRPYEQYFGPGTRLTVT.